Below are 24 T cell receptor beta chains sequenced from a single sample in a study of monozygotic twins with inflammatory bowel disease. TCRdb re-called the 5' RACE reads and gives one entry per CDR3 protein, without DNA. The repertoire table contains about 440,000 distinct CDR3 sequences. Sequencing input: blood. All receptors come from a human donor with ulcerative colitis or Crohn's disease, or a healthy co-twin of an affected twin (not recorded which).

The J gene is TRBJ1-1, the V gene TRBV20-1; TCRdb's D gene call, TRBD1, goes unchecked for lack of DNA. Germline V gives CDR1 DFQATT, CDR2 SNEGSKA (reference sequence). The CDR3 is 13 residues long. CDR3 sequence reads: CCVNKGKNTEAFF.

The chain is built from TRBV30 and TRBJ1-3. Germline CDR1 and CDR2: GTSNPN and SVGIG (reference sequence). The CDR3 has 13 amino acids. The CDR3 sequence: CAYTTDSGNTIYF. The variable domain in full, completed from reference TRBV30 and TRBJ1-3, reads SQTIHQWPATLVQPVGSPLSLECTVEGTSNPNLYWYRQAAGRGLQLLFYSVGIGQISSEVPQNLSASRPQDRQFILSSKKLLLSDSGFYLCAYTTDSGNTIYFGEGSWLTVV.

The chain uses TRBV7-2 and TRBJ2-3; TCRdb calls TRBD2, which cannot be checked without DNA. The CDR3 runs 16 residues. Germline V CDR1 and CDR2: SGHTA, FQGNSA. The CDR3 is CASSLSMAGGRDTQYF.

The chain carries TRBV6-1 and TRBJ1-5. The germline CDR1 and CDR2 sequences are MNHNS and SASEGT. The CDR3 runs 15 residues. CDR3 protein: CASSVRGGENQPQHF.

The V gene is TRBV28, the J gene TRBJ1-2; TCRdb picks TRBD1, but there is no DNA to check that call. The germline V gene has CDR1 MDHEN and CDR2 SYDVKM. The CDR3 totals 16 residues. CDR3 loop: CASGTGAAGNLYGYTF.

V is TRBV20-1 and J is TRBJ1-1; the TCRdb D gene call, TRBD1, has no DNA to confirm it. The CDR3 spans 17 residues. Germline lookup yields CDR1 DFQATT and CDR2 SNEGSKA (reference sequence). The CDR3 sequence: CSARVRGQPQSNTEAFF.

This chain joins TRBV7-2 and TRBJ2-1. The CDR3 length is 14 residues. Germline CDR1 SGHTA, CDR2 FQGNSA. The CDR3: CASSGSLSYNEQFF.

This sequence joins TRBV28 and TRBJ2-5. The CDR3 spans 14 residues. Per germline, CDR1 MDHEN and CDR2 SYDVKM. Here the CDR3 reads CASRIRKYQETQYF.

This chain connects TRBV6-5 to TRBJ1-3; TCRdb names TRBD1, which stays unverified in the absence of DNA. The CDR3 has 16 residues. Germline V lookup: CDR1 MNHEY, CDR2 SVGAGI. The CDR3 spells CASSYSRTGGGNTIYF.

The chain is built from TRBV19 and TRBJ1-2; TCRdb calls TRBD1, which cannot be checked without DNA. The CDR3 contains 14 residues. Germline V gene sequence: CDR1 LNHDA, CDR2 SQIVND (reference sequence). CDR3 sequence reads: CASSTGTLNYGYTF.

The rearrangement links TRBV6-1 to TRBJ2-2; TCRdb outputs TRBD2, but without DNA this stays unchecked. In germline, CDR1 is MNHNS, CDR2 SASEGT. The CDR3 is 16 amino acids. The CDR3 protein is CASSPVGGSGTGELFF.

The rearrangement joins TRBV20-1 to TRBJ2-3; with no DNA, the TCRdb D assignment of TRBD2 cannot be verified. CDR1 and CDR2 from the germline V gene are DFQATT and SNEGSKA (reference sequence). This CDR3 comprises 18 residues. CDR3 residues: CSARSPGTRDQSTDTQYF.

The chain recombines TRBV29-1 with TRBJ2-7; the D call from TCRdb, TRBD1, cannot be confirmed without DNA. The CDR3 runs to 13 residues. Germline V CDR1 and CDR2: SQVTM, ANQGSEA. CDR3 residues: CSVAGQGVYEQYF.

The chain has TRBV5-1 and TRBJ2-1; TCRdb outputs TRBD2, but without DNA this stays unchecked. CDR1 and CDR2 (germline): SGHRS, YFSETQ. CDR3 length: 14 residues. This CDR3 is CASRRLTGYNEQFF.

V gene TRBV5-1 combines with J gene TRBJ2-3; TCRdb picks TRBD2, but there is no DNA to check that call. The CDR3 length is 15 residues. Germline V gives CDR1 SGHRS, CDR2 YFSETQ. The CDR3 spells CASSFLAGAGDTQYF. Drawing the rest from reference TRBV5-1 and TRBJ2-3, the complete variable domain is KAGVTQTPRYLIKTRGQQVTLSCSPISGHRSVSWYQQTPGQGLQFLFEYFSETQRNKGNFPGRFSGRQFSNSRSEMNVSTLELGDSALYLCASSFLAGAGDTQYFGPGTRLTVL.

The genes are TRBV10-3 and TRBJ1-1; TCRdb's assignment of TRBD1 cannot be checked, as there is no DNA. CDR1 and CDR2 from the germline V gene are ENHRY and SYGVKD. CDR3 length: 13 residues. The CDR3: CAIREPGHNEAFF.

The chain joins TRBV28 to TRBJ2-7; TCRdb lists TRBD1, though no DNA is available to test this call. This CDR3 region has 15 residues. Per the germline V gene, CDR1 is MDHEN and CDR2 is SYDVKM. CDR3 in amino acids: CASTSPQGASYEQYF.

The CDR3 region is CASTRDRDTGELFF. This rearrangement joins TRBV27 to TRBJ2-2; TCRdb's D call of TRBD1 is untestable without DNA. The CDR3 runs 14 residues. Germline V gene data show CDR1 as MNHEY and CDR2 as SMNVEV (reference sequence).

The chain carries TRBV5-5 and TRBJ1-2. The CDR3 covers 13 residues. The germline V gene has CDR1 SGHKS and CDR2 YYEKEE (reference sequence). CDR3 sequence reads: CASSYDGKYGYTF.

The genes are TRBV20-1 and TRBJ2-7. In germline, CDR1 is DFQATT, CDR2 SNEGSKA (reference sequence). The CDR3 extends over 11 amino acids. CDR3 protein: CSARMGNEQYF.

The genes are TRBV3-1 and TRBJ2-7. This CDR3 comprises 16 residues. The germline gives CDR1 LGHDT, CDR2 YNNKEL (reference sequence). CDR3 residues: CASSQDRSSVPYEQYF.

The CDR3 protein is CASRNTAVTSGNTIYF. The rearrangement uses TRBV2 and TRBJ1-3. This CDR3 is 16 amino acids long. Germline lookup yields CDR1 SNHLY and CDR2 FYNNEI.

This sequence joins TRBV6-1 and TRBJ2-3; the TRBD2 assignment by TCRdb is unverifiable without DNA. The CDR3 sequence is 16 residues long. Germline values: CDR1 MNHNS, CDR2 SASEGT. The CDR3 spells CASSPGGAVGADTQYF.

This sequence joins TRBV18 and TRBJ2-1; the D call of TRBD2 rests on TCRdb alone, since no DNA is present to check it. The V gene's germline CDR1 is KGHSH and CDR2 LQKENI. This CDR3 has 15 amino acids. The CDR3 loop reads CASSRLAGGSYEQFF. Supplemented by reference TRBV18 and TRBJ2-1, the full variable domain reads NAGVMQNPRHLVRRRGQEARLRCSPMKGHSHVYWYRQLPEEGLKFMVYLQKENIIDESGMPKERFSAEFPKEGPSILRIQQVVRGDSAAYFCASSRLAGGSYEQFFGPGTRLTVL.